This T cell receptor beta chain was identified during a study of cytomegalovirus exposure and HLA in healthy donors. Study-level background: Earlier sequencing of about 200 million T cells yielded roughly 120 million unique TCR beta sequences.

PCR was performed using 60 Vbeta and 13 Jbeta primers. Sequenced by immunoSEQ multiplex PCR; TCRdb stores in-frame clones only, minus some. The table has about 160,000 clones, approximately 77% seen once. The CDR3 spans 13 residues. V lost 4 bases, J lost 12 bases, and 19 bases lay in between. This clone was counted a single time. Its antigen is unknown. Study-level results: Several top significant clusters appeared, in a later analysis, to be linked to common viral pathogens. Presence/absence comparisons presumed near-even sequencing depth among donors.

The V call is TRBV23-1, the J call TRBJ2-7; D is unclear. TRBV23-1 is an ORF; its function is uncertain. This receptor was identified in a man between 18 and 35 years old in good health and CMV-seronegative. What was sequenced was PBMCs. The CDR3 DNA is TGCGCCAGCAGTCCCCGAGGCAGCCCTGTTGGGTACTTC. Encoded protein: CASSPRGSPVGYF.